This entry lists 4 T cell receptor beta chains sequenced from one sample in a study of cytomegalovirus exposure and HLA in healthy donors (dated by TCRdb to 2016 to 2017). Receptor libraries were prepared by the immunoSEQ multiplex PCR assay. The multiplex PCR relied on a mix of 60 forward primers for TCR Vbeta segments and 13 reverse primers for TCR Jbeta segments. Held by TCRdb, this immuneACCESS table contains in-frame sequences only and omits some clones. Under half of the omission traces to an unresolved V gene where checked; the cause of the rest is unknown. For this sample the table gives some 100,000 clones, of which 75% to 85% were detected only once. 1.2% of the sample lies in the top ten. The sample comprised PBMCs. The receptor source for this set is a woman aged 18 to 35 in good health and CMV-seronegative.

To note about this clone: At one of its ends the junction is not consistent with the germline gene, which may arise from a read error. J is TRBJ2-7 and V is TRBV7-9, with 9 positions matching TRBD1. This CDR3 region has 15 residues. Germline CDR1 SEHNR, CDR2 FQNEAQ (reference sequence). The CDR3 is CSSSLTGGQAYEQYF. The CDR3 DNA reads as TGTTCCAGCAGCTTGACAGGGGGACAGGCCTACGAGCAGTACTTC.

The chain recombines TRBV12-1 with TRBJ2-4; the table's D gene call, TRBD2, was not cross checked with the DNA. TRBV12-1 counts as a pseudogene. This CDR3 has 15 amino acids. CDR3 DNA sequence: TGTGCCAGCAGCTTTAGGCGGCGGGAGGGCCGGTTAGAGTACTTC. Amino acids: CASSFRRREGRLEYF.

The genes are TRBV30 and TRBJ2-7; the D gene is possibly TRBD1 (5 bases). The CDR3 spans 13 residues. The germline V gene encodes CDR1 GTSNPN and CDR2 SVGIG (reference sequence). The V gene lost 5 bases and the J gene lost 2 bases, with 13 bases spanning the gap. The CDR3 spells CAWGDTGAYEQYF. The CDR3, as DNA: TGTGCCTGGGGGGATACAGGAGCCTACGAGCAGTACTTC.

A single count supports this clone. The V and J genes are TRBV15 and TRBJ2-1; D possibly corresponds to TRBD1 (6 bases). The CDR3 is 20 amino acids. V shed 1 base and J shed 4 bases, with 26 bases lying between them. Germline CDR1 LNHNV, CDR2 YYDKDF (reference sequence). DNA for the CDR3: TGTGCCACCAGCAGAGTATCGTTAGTCGTCTCGGGACATACTTACAATGAGCAGTTCTTC. It specifies CATSRVSLVVSGHTYNEQFF.